This T cell receptor beta chain was identified during a study of cytomegalovirus exposure and HLA in healthy donors. About the study: Previous work identified some 120 million unique TCR beta sequences from about 200 million T cells.

This CDR3 comprises 15 residues. After removal of 4 bases from V and 5 bases from J, the junction contained 12 bases not matched to a gene. Looked up from germline, CDR1 is SGHRS and CDR2 is YFSETQ. This clone occurred a few times. The antigen is not known. Study results and limitations: As a later analysis showed, a missense DCLRE1C variant was linked to trimming of TCR beta V- and J-genes. Data from an earlier analysis indicated that most TCR beta V segments were productive either about 87% or about 30% of the time. Later analysis found that TCR beta chains associated with HLA were more clonally expanded than other, equally common chains.

Primers for the PCR totalled 60 Vbeta and 13 Jbeta. Sequencing used immunoSEQ multiplex PCR; TCRdb keeps in-frame clones, though not all of them. The sample yields 65,000 to 85,000 clones, 65% to 70% seen once. This rearrangement joins TRBV5-1 to TRBJ2-7; TRBD1 matches 7 bases. This sequence originates from a male donor in good health and CMV-seropositive. The sequenced sample consisted of PBMCs. CDR3 sequence: CASSNPGGAGDEQYF. The CDR3 DNA sequence: TGCGCCAGCAGCAACCCAGGGGGAGCCGGAGACGAGCAGTACTTC.